Included here is one T cell receptor (beta chain) sequence, with context. Everyone who took part was roughly 18 to 89 years old, and they came from about 25 US areas. Cohorts were assigned according to the clinical history that participants reported. All exposed participants met a person with COVID-19 within 2 weeks before entering the study. This entry belongs to a study of blood T cell repertoires in COVID-19. CDR3 size: 22 residues. The germline V gene encodes CDR1 KGHDR and CDR2 SFDVKD. Germline trimming cut 5 bases from V and 0 bases from J; bases unmatched to any gene: 15. Original methodology: For nucleated cells, counts were estimated from reference gene primer amplification. Method: immunoSEQ multiplex PCR; TCRdb's copy keeps in-frame clones and lacks some. D and trimming come from the DNA, and the V and J calls and clone size come from that table. The sample carries some 270,000 clones, approximately 89% recorded once.

The chain combines TRBV24-1 with TRBJ2-1, with 16 bases aligning to TRBD2. The clonotype comes from a man aged 40-50 years who had been exposed to COVID-19. The specimen sequenced was PBMCs or T cells enriched from blood (not recorded which). The CDR3 spells CATSGPPIPGLAGGSSYNEQFF. CDR3 nucleotides: TGTGCCACCAGTGGTCCTCCGATACCGGGACTAGCGGGAGGGAGCTCCTACAATGAGCAGTTCTTC.